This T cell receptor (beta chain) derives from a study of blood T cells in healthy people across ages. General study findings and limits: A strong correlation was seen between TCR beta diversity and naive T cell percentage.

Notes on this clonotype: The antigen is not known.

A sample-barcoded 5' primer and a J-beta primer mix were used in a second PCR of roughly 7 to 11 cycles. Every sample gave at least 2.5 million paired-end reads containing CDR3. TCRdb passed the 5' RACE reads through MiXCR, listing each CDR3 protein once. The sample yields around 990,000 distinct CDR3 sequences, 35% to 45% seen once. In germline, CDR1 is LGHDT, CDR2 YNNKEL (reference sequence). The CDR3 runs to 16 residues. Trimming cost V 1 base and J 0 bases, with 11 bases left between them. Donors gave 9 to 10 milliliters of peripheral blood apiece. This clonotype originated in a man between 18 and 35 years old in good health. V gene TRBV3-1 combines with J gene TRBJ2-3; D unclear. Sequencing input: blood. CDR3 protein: CASSQAPRGSTDTQYF. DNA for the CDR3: TGTGCCAGCAGCCAAGCTCCTCGTGGCAGCACAGATACGCAGTATTTT.